Listed below are T cell receptor beta chains from one sample, sequenced in a study of T cell responses to AZD1222 COVID-19 vaccine. Sequenced by immunoSEQ multiplex PCR; TCRdb stores in-frame clones only, minus some. The table has about 130,000 clones, approximately 84% seen once. The source material was peripheral blood, sampled on day 0 of AZD1222 vaccination. Receptors originate from an adult in good health. CDR3s include the opening cysteine and the closing phenylalanine or tryptophan. The D gene is left open where the match is weak.

J	D	V	CDR3
TRBJ2-1	.	TRBV2	CASRKGPLALNEQFF
TRBJ1-1	.	TRBV2	CAIPPDQNTEAFF
TRBJ1-5	.	TRBV4-3	CASSPSRGSGNQPQHF
TRBJ2-1	TRBD1	TRBV7-9	CAAWTGSNEQFF
TRBJ2-1	TRBD2	TRBV11-3	CASSLRRGGRYNEQFF
TRBJ2-7	.	TRBV4-1	CASSQGETGSYEQYF
TRBJ1-3	.	TRBV18	CASSPSDSNTIYF
TRBJ1-1	.	TRBV5-1	CASSLAGEQDRAFF
TRBJ2-6	TRBD1	TRBV3-1/TRBV3-2	CASSLGDRGLGANVLTF
TRBJ1-5	.	TRBV12-3/TRBV12-4	CASSLIEGQPQHF
TRBJ2-7	.	TRBV5-1	CASSLDILAYEQYF
TRBJ2-1	TRBD2	TRBV7-7	CASSSASGGGYYNEQFF
TRBJ2-3	.	TRBV7-2	CASSLWGTSTVDTQYF
TRBJ1-1	TRBD1	TRBV19	CASSKGQGMNTEAFF
TRBJ1-2	TRBD1	TRBV7-9	CASSGGTGSYGYTF
TRBJ2-5	.	TRBV5-1	CASSLKALQETQYF
TRBJ2-2	.	TRBV5-1	CATQGRVNTGELFF
TRBJ2-6	.	TRBV7-2	CASSFPEGSGANVLTF
TRBJ2-5	.	TRBV5-1	CASSLGSSVRLQETQYF
TRBJ1-2	.	TRBV27	CASSQRQTSVNYGYTF
TRBJ1-5	TRBD1	TRBV5-5	CASSEGRGNQPQHF
TRBJ1-5	TRBD1	TRBV6-1	CASSEAQGAWEPQHF
TRBJ2-3	.	TRBV30	CAWTPGDTQYF